The 15 T cell receptor beta chains below come from one sample, sequenced in a study of T cell changes during pregnancy in multiple sclerosis. The repertoire was sequenced with immunoSEQ multiplex PCR; TCRdb's copy has only in-frame clones and lacks some. The table shows about 28,000 clones, with around 89% occurring only once. The sequencing used CD4+ T cells from peripheral blood mononuclear cells, collected in the first trimester of pregnancy. The receptors originated from a female donor in good health, enrolled as a control in a pregnancy study.

The V and J genes are TRBV4-1 and TRBJ2-2; perhaps TRBD1 as D (5 bases). The CDR3 runs to 15 residues. In germline, CDR1 is MGHRA, CDR2 YSYEKL. V was shortened by 1 base and J by 4 bases, with 10 bases between the two germline ends. The CDR3 loop reads CASSQVQGSTGELFF. Here the CDR3 DNA reads TGCGCCAGCAGCCAAGTCCAGGGCAGCACCGGGGAGCTGTTTTTT.

The rearrangement links TRBV5-1 to TRBJ2-3, with TRBD2 identical over 11 bases. Germline CDR1 reads SGHRS; CDR2 reads YFSETQ. V lost 3 bases, J lost 3 bases, and 3 bases stayed unmatched. The CDR3 extends over 15 amino acids. The CDR3 DNA sequence: TGCGCCAGCAGCTCCGGGACTAGCGGAACAGATACGCAGTATTTT. Its protein product is CASSSGTSGTDTQYF.

The chain couples TRBV10-3 to TRBJ2-7, with D possibly matching TRBD2 (6 bases). Germline CDR1 is ENHRY and CDR2 is SYGVKD. The CDR3 has 14 residues. Between the trimmed V and J ends, which lost 5 bases and 6 bases, there was a span of 17 bases. In DNA, the CDR3 is TGTGCCATCAGTCCTCGGTCGGAGGGTACCGAGCAGTACTTC. It yields the protein CAISPRSEGTEQYF.

This clone was counted only a few times. The V and J genes are TRBV28 and TRBJ2-7; D perhaps matches TRBD2 (7 bases). Trimming pared 6 bases from V and 6 bases from J, leaving 18 bases between. The CDR3 loop spans 14 amino acids. Germline lookup yields CDR1 MDHEN and CDR2 SYDVKM. CDR3 DNA: TGTGCCAGCAGACCTGGGGGGGCCGTCGGCGAGCAGTACTTC. As protein: CASRPGGAVGEQYF.

This chain joins TRBV25-1 and TRBJ1-4; possible D gene TRBD1, 6 bases. Germline V gene lookup returns CDR1 MGHDK and CDR2 SYGVNS. The CDR3 spans 15 residues. V was cut by 4 bases and J by 0 bases, with 9 bases left in between. CDR3 nucleotide sequence: TGTGCCAGCAGTGGACAGGCTGCAACTAATGAAAAACTGTTTTTT. It codes for CASSGQAATNEKLFF.

CDR3 sequence (DNA): TGCGCCAGCAGCCCGACAGGGTCTGGGGCCAACGTCCTGACTTTC. It encodes CASSPTGSGANVLTF. This chain uses TRBV4-1 with TRBJ2-6; 7 bases are shared with TRBD1. This CDR3 is built from 15 residues. The ends lost 4 bases at V and 1 base at J; junction bases unmatched: 1. Per the germline V gene, CDR1 is MGHRA and CDR2 is YSYEKL.

The CDR3 coding sequence is TGTGCCAGCAGTCAGTCAAGGGTTGGAGGGAATGAAAAACTGTTTTTT. Translating gives CASSQSRVGGNEKLFF. The rearrangement uses TRBV28 and TRBJ1-4; D unresolved. V was clipped by 5 bases and J by 5 bases, with 18 bases between them. Germline V lookup: CDR1 MDHEN, CDR2 SYDVKM. This CDR3 spans 16 amino acids.

The chain is built from TRBV19 and TRBJ1-1; D gene unclear. Trimming removed 5 bases from V and 1 base from J, with 5 bases in between. CDR3 size: 12 residues. From germline, CDR1 is LNHDA and CDR2 SQIVND (reference sequence). Written as DNA, the CDR3 is TGTGCCAGTAGTTGGAGGAACACTGAAGCTTTCTTT. Its protein is CASSWRNTEAFF.

The V gene is TRBV5-5, the J gene TRBJ1-1; 7 nucleotides match TRBD1. The CDR3 length is 15 residues. The germline CDR1 and CDR2 sequences are SGHKS and YYEKEE (reference sequence). V was clipped by 6 bases and J by 4 bases; unmatched bases: 12. The CDR3 DNA follows: TGTGCCAGCAACCTTGACAGGGCCCGGGGCACTGAAGCTTTCTTT. This translates into CASNLDRARGTEAFF.

The chain carries TRBV28 and TRBJ2-7; 8 bases are a match to TRBD2. This CDR3 region has 15 residues. J gave up 0 bases and V 6 bases, and 7 bases lay outside the gene matches. Germline V CDR1 and CDR2: MDHEN, SYDVKM. CDR3 protein: CASRAGAITSYEQYF. The CDR3 DNA sequence: TGTGCCAGCAGAGCGGGAGCGATTACCTCCTACGAGCAGTACTTC. Combining the CDR3 with reference TRBV28 and TRBJ2-7 gives the whole variable domain DVKVTQSSRYLVKRTGEKVFLECVQDMDHENMFWYRQDPGLGLRLIYFSYDVKMKEKGDIPEGYSVSREKKERFSLILESASTNQTSMYLCASRAGAITSYEQYFGPGTRLTVT.

The V call is TRBV5-4, the J call TRBJ2-3; TRBD2 is a possible D gene (5 bases). The CDR3 spans 15 residues. With 4 bases removed from V and 0 bases from J, the gap between germline ends came to 12 bases. The V gene's germline CDR1 is SGHNT and CDR2 YYREEE (reference sequence). This CDR3 reads CASSHRLASTDTQYF. CDR3 DNA: TGTGCCAGCAGCCACCGCCTAGCTAGCACAGATACGCAGTATTTT.

Here the CDR3 reads CASSLFTAQPQHF. The CDR3 nucleotides are TGTGCCAGCAGTTTATTCACAGCTCAGCCCCAGCATTTT. The chain combines TRBV28 with TRBJ1-5; no firm D call. CDR1 MDHEN and CDR2 SYDVKM come from the germline V gene. Trimming pared 1 base from V and 6 bases from J, leaving 7 bases between. The CDR3 is 13 residues long. The variable domain in full, completed from reference TRBV28 and TRBJ1-5, reads DVKVTQSSRYLVKRTGEKVFLECVQDMDHENMFWYRQDPGLGLRLIYFSYDVKMKEKGDIPEGYSVSREKKERFSLILESASTNQTSMYLCASSLFTAQPQHFGDGTRLSIL.

This rearrangement joins TRBV4-2 to TRBJ2-2, with D unresolved. Trimming cost V 0 bases and J 5 bases, with 7 bases left between them. Germline lookup yields CDR1 LGHNA and CDR2 YNFKEQ. The CDR3 is 14 residues long. CDR3 nucleotides: TGTGCCAGCAGCCAAGAAGAGAGGACCGGGGAGCTGTTTTTT. Translating gives CASSQEERTGELFF.

V is TRBV5-4 and J is TRBJ1-5; the D gene is possibly TRBD1 (5 bases). The CDR3 consists of 14 residues. From germline, CDR1 is SGHNT and CDR2 YYREEE (reference sequence). The V end was cut by 4 bases, the J end by 7 bases, with 15 bases between. CDR3 in amino acids: CASSPDPGGQPQHF. The CDR3 DNA reads as TGTGCCAGCAGCCCGGACCCGGGGGGGCAGCCCCAGCATTTT. Based on the CDR3 plus reference TRBV5-4 and TRBJ1-5, the full variable domain is ETGVTQSPTHLIKTRGQQVTLRCSSQSGHNTVSWYQQALGQGPQFIFQYYREEENGRGNFPPRFSGLQFPNYSSELNVNALELDDSALYLCASSPDPGGQPQHFGDGTRLSIL.

The chain joins TRBV28 to TRBJ2-7, with 7 bases fitting TRBD2. The CDR3 is 16 residues long. Germline V gene sequence: CDR1 MDHEN, CDR2 SYDVKM. With 5 bases clipped from V and 5 bases from J, the junction kept 15 bases outside the gene matches. CDR3 DNA: TGTGCCAGCAGTCCGTCGGCCGCTGGGGCGGGGGACGAGCAGTACTTC. Translation: CASSPSAAGAGDEQYF. The full variable domain, rest sourced from reference TRBV28 and TRBJ2-7, is DVKVTQSSRYLVKRTGEKVFLECVQDMDHENMFWYRQDPGLGLRLIYFSYDVKMKEKGDIPEGYSVSREKKERFSLILESASTNQTSMYLCASSPSAAGAGDEQYFGPGTRLTVT.